The present entry profiles one TCR beta chain with its context. What it binds is unknown. This sample was taken from a study of cytotoxic CD8 clonotypes in ibrutinib-treated CLL. Study-wide background: Around 12 relapsed/refractory, 15 treatment-naive; around 18 IGHV unmutated. The authors obtained response samples at a median of about 11 months of treatment, range 6 to 36. The study, taken as a whole, reports: Public clonotypes were rare and shrank or held steady on treatment. Baseline clonality was higher than in age-matched healthy donors and moved in step with circulating CD8+ T-cell counts.

Sequenced by immunoSEQ multiplex PCR; TCRdb stores in-frame clones only, minus some. The sample shows about 43,000 clones, under 75% of them seen only once. The receptor's source is a human donor with chronic lymphocytic leukemia. The material sequenced was PBMCs, taken after 12 months of ibrutinib treatment.

The CDR3 DNA reads as TGTGCCAGTAGTATAGTTAGGGACAGTTATGGCTACACCTTC. This gives the protein CASSIVRDSYGYTF. The chain is built from TRBV19 and TRBJ1-2, with TRBD1 matching 7 bases. Germline CDR1 reads LNHDA; CDR2 reads SQIVND (reference sequence). The CDR3 consists of 14 residues. The ends lost 1 base at V and 5 bases at J; junction bases unmatched: 4.